The T cell receptor beta chain under discussion was sequenced for a study of blood T cell repertoires in COVID-19. Germline CDR1 and CDR2: SEHNR and FQNEAQ (reference sequence). V lost 2 bases and J lost 2; bases outside the gene matches: 5. The CDR3 consists of 16 residues. Profiled with immunoSEQ multiplex PCR; TCRdb holds only in-frame clones, not every one. In the table there are fewer than 350,000 clones, 85% to 90% of which are singletons. Sample: peripheral blood. The clonotype originates from a woman aged 30 to 39 with COVID-19, enrolled during active disease. The chain carries TRBV7-9 and TRBJ2-2, with 7 positions matching TRBD1. In DNA form, the CDR3 reads TGTGCCAGCAGCTTAAGGGACAGCCTTAACACCGGGGAGCTGTTTTTT. It encodes CASSLRDSLNTGELFF.